A single sample is the source of the 23 T cell receptor beta chains below, sequenced in a study of OX40 agonist ivuxolimab in advanced cancers. Clones were sequenced by immunoSEQ multiplex PCR, and TCRdb holds only the in-frame ones, with some missing. The data show around 80,000 clones, about 88% seen once. Source: CD4+ or CD8+ T cells sorted from blood, taken in a trial of the OX40 agonist ivuxolimab. The receptors come from an adult with an advanced solid tumor such as melanoma, head and neck, liver or kidney cancer.

This clone was seen just once. This chain joins TRBV4-3 and TRBJ1-1, with TRBD1 matching 7 bases. The CDR3 consists of 14 residues. Germline V gene data show CDR1 as LGHNA and CDR2 as YSLEER. Losses at the gene ends were 3 bases for V and 9 bases for J; bases not matched to a gene: 10. Here the CDR3 DNA reads TGCGCCAGCAGCCAGTCCTGGGACAGTGCAAAAGCTTTCTTT. Its translation: CASSQSWDSAKAFF.

This clone was seen only once. This chain uses TRBV7-2 with TRBJ2-2; D not resolved. The germline V gene encodes CDR1 SGHTA and CDR2 FQGNSA. V lost 1 base to trimming and J lost 4 bases, with 13 bases between them. The CDR3 consists of 16 residues. The CDR3 sequence: CASSLGQVRATGELFF. CDR3 nucleotides: TGTGCCAGCAGCTTAGGTCAAGTAAGGGCCACCGGGGAGCTGTTTTTT. The variable domain in full, with the rest retrieved from reference TRBV7-2 and TRBJ2-2, is GAGVSQSPSNKVTEKGKDVELRCDPISGHTALYWYRQSLGQGLEFLIYFQGNSAPDKSGLPSDRFSAERTGGSVSTLTIQRTQQEDSAVYLCASSLGQVRATGELFFGEGSRLTVL.

The CDR3 region has the DNA TGCGCCAGCAGCCAAGGGGTAGCGGGGCTAGCAGATACGCAGTATTTT. This codes for CASSQGVAGLADTQYF. The chain links TRBV4-1 to TRBJ2-3; TRBD2 matches at 8 bases. V was pared by 1 base and J by 4 bases, with 7 bases of the junction left unmatched. The CDR3 runs 16 residues. Germline lookup yields CDR1 MGHRA and CDR2 YSYEKL.

The chain recombines TRBV5-1 with TRBJ2-4, with D possibly TRBD1 on 6 matching bases. The CDR3 has 12 residues. V lost 3 bases and J 12 bases, leaving 13 bases between the germline ends. Germline V gives CDR1 SGHRS, CDR2 YFSETQ. The CDR3 nucleotides are TGCGCCAGCAGCTCCCAACAGGGAACTCAGTACTTC. Residues: CASSSQQGTQYF.

This clone came up once. The rearrangement joins TRBV6-1 to TRBJ2-3; possibly TRBD1 for D (6 bases). Germline V gene data show CDR1 as MNHNS and CDR2 as SASEGT. V was trimmed by 0 bases and J by 1 base, leaving 11 bases between them. The CDR3 runs 16 residues. The DNA for the CDR3 is TGTGCCAGCAGTGAAGCGAGACAGGCCGGCACAGATACGCAGTATTTT. Its translation is CASSEARQAGTDTQYF.

The chain couples TRBV7-2 to TRBJ2-3; 8 bases line up with TRBD2. J was trimmed by 0 bases and V by 4 bases; bases with no gene match: 3. Germline CDR1 reads SGHTA; CDR2 reads FQGNSA. CDR3 length equals 15 residues. For the CDR3, the DNA is TGTGCCAGCAGCTCCGGGGGGGAGAGCACAGATACGCAGTATTTT. Protein product: CASSSGGESTDTQYF.

The V call is TRBV15, the J call TRBJ2-3; the D call may be TRBD1 or TRBD2 (6 bases each). Trimming cost V 5 bases and J 0 bases, with 12 bases left between them. The CDR3 extends over 15 amino acids. Germline V gene lookup returns CDR1 LNHNV and CDR2 YYDKDF (reference sequence). CDR3 DNA: TGTGCCACCAGCGAGGGGGGTCCTAGCACAGATACGCAGTATTTT. Translation: CATSEGGPSTDTQYF.

The chain links TRBV2 to TRBJ1-2; 7 bases are shared with TRBD1. The CDR3 has 13 amino acids. The germline V gene has CDR1 SNHLY and CDR2 FYNNEI. V was clipped by 6 bases and J by 4 bases; unmatched bases: 5. Here the CDR3 reads CASRGTVFYGYTF. The CDR3 DNA follows: TGTGCCAGCAGAGGGACAGTTTTCTATGGCTACACCTTC.

The chain has TRBV28 and TRBJ1-5, with D hard to call. CDR3 length: 14 amino acids. Trimming stripped 6 bases from V and 3 bases from J, with 12 bases between. Looked up from germline, CDR1 is MDHEN and CDR2 is SYDVKM. The CDR3 loop reads CASSLWEFNQPQHF. The CDR3 DNA sequence: TGTGCCAGCAGCTTGTGGGAGTTCAATCAGCCCCAGCATTTT.

V is TRBV5-1 and J is TRBJ2-3; 11 nucleotides match TRBD2. The V gene end was trimmed by 4 bases and the J gene end by 6 bases; junction bases not matched to a gene: 7. From germline, CDR1 is SGHRS and CDR2 YFSETQ. CDR3 size: 15 residues. The CDR3 DNA sequence: TGCGCCAGCAGCGGTACGGGACTAGCGGTGGATACGCAGTATTTT. Its translation: CASSGTGLAVDTQYF.

This clone is a singleton in its sample. This sequence joins TRBV10-3 and TRBJ1-2; no reliable D call. The CDR3 has 13 amino acids. The V and J ends lost 7 bases and 4 bases respectively, with 13 bases between them. Germline CDR1 is ENHRY and CDR2 is SYGVKD. CDR3 sequence: CAITFEPSYGYTF. The CDR3 DNA is TGTGCCATCACCTTCGAGCCTTCCTATGGCTACACCTTC.

The chain employs TRBV11-2 and TRBJ1-2; D call uncertain. V gave up 1 base and J gave up 4 bases, with 4 bases separating them. Germline CDR1 and CDR2: SGHAT and FQNNGV. This CDR3 contains 12 residues. CDR3 region: CASSLAGYGYTF. DNA of the CDR3: TGTGCCAGCAGCTTAGCTGGCTATGGCTACACCTTC. The variable domain in full, completed from reference TRBV11-2 and TRBJ1-2, reads EAGVAQSPRYKIIEKRQSVAFWCNPISGHATLYWYQQILGQGPKLLIQFQNNGVVDDSQLPKDRFSAERLKGVDSTLKIQPAKLEDSAVYLCASSLAGYGYTFGSGTRLTVV.

This chain uses TRBV2 with TRBJ2-7; D is unclear. CDR1 is SNHLY and CDR2 is FYNNEI in the germline V gene. V dropped 6 bases and J dropped 5 bases, with 8 bases sitting between them. This CDR3 region has 11 residues. The CDR3 region has the DNA TGTGCCAGCAGAGACTTTAACGAGCAGTACGTC. Protein product: CASRDFNEQYV.

This chain joins TRBV6-1 and TRBJ2-2, with D perhaps given as TRBD1 or TRBD2 (7 bases each). There are 14 residues in the CDR3. V gave up 7 bases and J gave up 7 bases, with 16 bases separating them. CDR1 is MNHNS, CDR2 SASEGT, per germline. CDR3 amino acids: CASISGGVGGELFF. CDR3 sequence (DNA): TGTGCCAGCATCTCAGGGGGGGTTGGCGGGGAGCTGTTTTTT.

V usage is TRBV29-1 and J usage is TRBJ1-2; D is possibly TRBD1 (5 bases). The CDR3 runs 12 residues. The ends were cut back, 5 bases at V and 8 bases at J, with 15 bases in the middle. Germline values: CDR1 SQVTM, CDR2 ANQGSEA. The chain's CDR3 is CSVSEESGGYTF. As DNA, the CDR3 is TGCAGCGTTTCTGAAGAGTCAGGGGGCTACACCTTC.

In its sample, this clone was seen a few times. The J gene is TRBJ1-2, the V gene TRBV7-3, with D unresolved. CDR3 length: 12 residues. Germline assignment: CDR1 SGHTA and CDR2 FQGTGA. Trimming took off 1 base at V and 7 bases at J, with 7 bases between the two ends. CDR3 nucleotides: TGTGCCAGCAGCTTAAAGAAGGGTGGCTACACCTTC. As protein: CASSLKKGGYTF.

The chain joins TRBV7-3 to TRBJ2-7; TRBD1 matches 8 bases. Germline CDR1 and CDR2: SGHTA and FQGTGA. CDR3 length: 16 residues. After removal of 5 bases from V and 0 bases from J, the junction contained 9 bases not matched to a gene. The CDR3 loop reads CASSPLTGVSSYEQYF. In DNA form, the CDR3 reads TGTGCCAGCAGCCCTCTGACAGGGGTCAGCTCCTACGAGCAGTACTTC.

This chain joins TRBV5-1 and TRBJ1-1, with D possibly TRBD1 on 6 matching bases. The ends were cut back, 4 bases at V and 8 bases at J, with 15 bases in the middle. The CDR3 loop spans 13 amino acids. CDR1 SGHRS and CDR2 YFSETQ come from the germline V gene. The CDR3 region is CASSEIEGGEAFF. CDR3 DNA sequence: TGCGCCAGCAGCGAGATCGAGGGGGGAGAAGCTTTCTTT.

This rearrangement joins TRBV4-1 to TRBJ1-3; no reliable D call. The CDR3 runs to 14 residues. Trimming shortened V by 4 bases and J by 3 bases, and 10 bases separated the two germline ends. Germline CDR1 MGHRA, CDR2 YSYEKL. Here the CDR3 reads CASSPKGGGNTIYF. The CDR3 nucleotides are TGCGCCAGCAGCCCCAAGGGCGGTGGAAACACCATATATTTT.

This clone showed up just a few times. The V gene is TRBV11-2, the J gene TRBJ2-2, with no clear D. With 5 bases removed from V and 2 bases from J, the gap between germline ends came to 6 bases. CDR1 and CDR2 from the germline V gene are SGHAT and FQNNGV. The CDR3 consists of 13 residues. The CDR3, as DNA: TGTGCCAGCAGCCGAAGAAACACCGGGGAGCTGTTTTTT. Translation: CASSRRNTGELFF.

The chain joins TRBV7-2 to TRBJ1-1, with D unresolved. Germline V gives CDR1 SGHTA, CDR2 FQGNSA. V was clipped by 5 bases and J by 4 bases, with 14 bases between them. The CDR3 has 14 amino acids. As DNA, the CDR3 is TGTGCCAGCAGCACTGGACTCCTGGGCACTGAAGCTTTCTTT. Translation: CASSTGLLGTEAFF.

The chain recombines TRBV7-9 with TRBJ2-3; D is unresolved. Per germline, CDR1 SEHNR and CDR2 FQNEAQ (reference sequence). This CDR3 spans 12 amino acids. V lost 6 bases and J 0 bases, leaving 4 bases between the germline ends. CDR3 sequence: CASRRSTDTQYF. CDR3 coding DNA: TGTGCCAGCAGACGGAGCACAGATACGCAGTATTTT.

The table lists this clone with a count of one. The V and J genes are TRBV7-2 and TRBJ1-5, with D unclear. The CDR3 is 14 residues long. V was shortened by 0 bases and J by 1 base, with 4 bases between the two germline ends. The germline CDR1 and CDR2 sequences are SGHTA and FQGNSA. The CDR3 nucleotides read TGTGCCAGCAGCTTAGCACGGAGCAATCAGCCCCAGCATTTT. Translated: CASSLARSNQPQHF.